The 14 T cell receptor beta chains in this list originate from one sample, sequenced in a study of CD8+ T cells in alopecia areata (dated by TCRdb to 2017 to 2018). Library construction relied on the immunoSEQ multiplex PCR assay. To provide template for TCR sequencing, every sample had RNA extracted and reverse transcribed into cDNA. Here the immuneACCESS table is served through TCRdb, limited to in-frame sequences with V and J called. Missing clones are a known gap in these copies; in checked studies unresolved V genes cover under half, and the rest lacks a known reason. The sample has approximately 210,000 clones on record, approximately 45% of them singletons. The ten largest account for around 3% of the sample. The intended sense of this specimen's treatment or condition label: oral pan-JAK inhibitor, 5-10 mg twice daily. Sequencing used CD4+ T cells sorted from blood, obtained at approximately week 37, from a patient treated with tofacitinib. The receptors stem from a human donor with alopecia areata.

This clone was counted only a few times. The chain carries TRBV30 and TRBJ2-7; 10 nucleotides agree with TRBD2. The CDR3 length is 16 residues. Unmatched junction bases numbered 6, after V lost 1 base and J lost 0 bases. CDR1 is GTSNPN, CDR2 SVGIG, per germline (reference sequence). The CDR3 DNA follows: TGTGCCTGGAGTGGGTGGGGACTAGCGTTCTCCTACGAGCAGTACTTC. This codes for CAWSGWGLAFSYEQYF.

The CDR3 loop reads CSVRDRVNYGYTF. In DNA, the CDR3 is TGCAGCGTTAGGGACAGGGTTAACTATGGCTACACCTTC. The gene calls are TRBV29-1 and TRBJ1-2; 9 positions agree with TRBD1. Germline V gene sequence: CDR1 SQVTM, CDR2 ANQGSEA. The CDR3 runs to 13 residues. Germline trimming cut 5 bases from V and 1 base from J; bases unmatched to any gene: 2.

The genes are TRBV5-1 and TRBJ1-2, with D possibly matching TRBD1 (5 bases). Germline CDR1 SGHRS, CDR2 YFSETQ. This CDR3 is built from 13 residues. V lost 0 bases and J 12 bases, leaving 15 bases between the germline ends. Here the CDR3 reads CASSLAPDGGDTF. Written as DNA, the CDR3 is TGCGCCAGCAGCTTGGCCCCTGATGGGGGAGACACCTTC.

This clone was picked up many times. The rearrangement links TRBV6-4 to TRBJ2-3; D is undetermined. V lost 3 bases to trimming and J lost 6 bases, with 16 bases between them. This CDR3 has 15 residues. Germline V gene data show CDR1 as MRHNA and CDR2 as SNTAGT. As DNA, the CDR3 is TGTGCCAGCAGTGAATCCGGTGGGAAGGGTGATACGCAGTATTTT. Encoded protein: CASSESGGKGDTQYF.

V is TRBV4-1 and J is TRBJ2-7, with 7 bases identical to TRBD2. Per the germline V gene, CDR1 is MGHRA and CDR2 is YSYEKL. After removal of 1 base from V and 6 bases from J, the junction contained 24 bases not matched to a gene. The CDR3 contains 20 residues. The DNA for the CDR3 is TGCGCCAGCAGCCAAGCCGGCCGAGGAGGGAGCGGGAAACAAGCGTCCGAGCAGTACTTC. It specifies CASSQAGRGGSGKQASEQYF.

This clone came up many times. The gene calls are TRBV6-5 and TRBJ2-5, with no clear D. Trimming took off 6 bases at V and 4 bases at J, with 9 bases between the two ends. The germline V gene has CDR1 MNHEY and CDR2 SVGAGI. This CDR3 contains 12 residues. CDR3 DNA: TGTGCCAGCAGCACTCGAGGAGAGACCCAGTACTTC. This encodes CASSTRGETQYF.

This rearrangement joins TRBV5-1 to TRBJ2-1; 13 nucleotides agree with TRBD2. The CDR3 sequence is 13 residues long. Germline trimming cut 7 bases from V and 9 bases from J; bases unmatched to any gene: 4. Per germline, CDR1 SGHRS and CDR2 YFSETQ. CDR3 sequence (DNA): TGCGCCAGCCGGACTAGCGGGAGAGGTGAGCAGTTCTTC. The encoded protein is CASRTSGRGEQFF.

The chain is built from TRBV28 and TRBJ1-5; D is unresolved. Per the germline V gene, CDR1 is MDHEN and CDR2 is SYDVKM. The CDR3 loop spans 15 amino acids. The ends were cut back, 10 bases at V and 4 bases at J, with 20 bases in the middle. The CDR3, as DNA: TGTGCCACACGGCAACCTGGACTGCTTAATCAGCCCCAGCATTTT. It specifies CATRQPGLLNQPQHF. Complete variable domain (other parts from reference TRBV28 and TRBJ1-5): DVKVTQSSRYLVKRTGEKVFLECVQDMDHENMFWYRQDPGLGLRLIYFSYDVKMKEKGDIPEGYSVSREKKERFSLILESASTNQTSMYLCATRQPGLLNQPQHFGDGTRLSIL.

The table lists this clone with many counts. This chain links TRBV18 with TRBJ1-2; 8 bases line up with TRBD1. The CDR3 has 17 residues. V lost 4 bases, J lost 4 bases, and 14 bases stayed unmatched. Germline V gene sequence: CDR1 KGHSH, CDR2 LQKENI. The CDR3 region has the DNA TGTGCCAGCTCACGATCCGGACAGGGAAAGGCCGGCTATGGCTACACCTTC. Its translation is CASSRSGQGKAGYGYTF. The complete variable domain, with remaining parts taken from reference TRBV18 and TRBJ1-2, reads NAGVMQNPRHLVRRRGQEARLRCSPMKGHSHVYWYRQLPEEGLKFMVYLQKENIIDESGMPKERFSAEFPKEGPSILRIQQVVRGDSAAYFCASSRSGQGKAGYGYTFGSGTRLTVV.

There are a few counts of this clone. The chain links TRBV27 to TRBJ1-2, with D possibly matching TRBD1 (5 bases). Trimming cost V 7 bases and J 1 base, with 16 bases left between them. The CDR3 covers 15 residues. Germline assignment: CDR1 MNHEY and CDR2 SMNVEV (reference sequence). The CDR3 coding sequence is TGTGCCAGCACCAGGTCCCCAAGGGGTAACTATGGCTACACCTTC. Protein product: CASTRSPRGNYGYTF.

The CDR3, as DNA: TGCGCCAGCAGCCCTTCGGGTGGCCGAGGGGAGACCCAGTACTTC. It is translated as CASSPSGGRGETQYF. The chain links TRBV5-1 to TRBJ2-5, with a weak D call TRBD2 (5 bases). V lost 4 bases and J lost 5, with 18 bases in between. This CDR3 contains 15 residues. CDR1 is SGHRS, CDR2 YFSETQ, per germline.

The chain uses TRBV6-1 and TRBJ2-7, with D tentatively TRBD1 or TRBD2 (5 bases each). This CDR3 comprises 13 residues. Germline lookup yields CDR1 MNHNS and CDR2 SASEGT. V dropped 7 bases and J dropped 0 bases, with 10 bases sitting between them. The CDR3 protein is CASTGRVSYEQYF. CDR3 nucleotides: TGTGCCAGCACGGGACGGGTCTCCTACGAGCAGTACTTC.

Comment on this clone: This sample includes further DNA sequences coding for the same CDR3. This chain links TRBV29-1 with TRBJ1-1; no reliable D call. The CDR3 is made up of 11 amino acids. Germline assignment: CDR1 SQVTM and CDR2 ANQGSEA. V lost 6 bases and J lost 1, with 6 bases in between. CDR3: CSVSRNTEAFF. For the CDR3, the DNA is TGCAGCGTCTCTAGGAACACTGAAGCTTTCTTT.

This chain's CDR3 is CASSSPSRSYGYTF. The CDR3 region has the DNA TGTGCCAGCAGTTCTCCCTCGCGTTCGTATGGCTACACCTTC. J is TRBJ1-2 and V is TRBV28; D is undetermined. V lost 4 bases and J lost 5, with 14 bases in between. The germline gives CDR1 MDHEN, CDR2 SYDVKM. This CDR3 has 14 residues.